The TCR beta chain described here comes from a study of tumor-infiltrating lymphocytes in glioblastoma multiforme. TCRB libraries came from RNA via three nested multiplex PCR rounds. TCRdb recomputed calls from the multiplex PCR reads with MiXCR, one row per CDR3 protein. The top ten clones hold 40% to 55% of a sample with more than 13,000 distinct CDR3 sequences, about 69% of them seen once. Trimming took off 3 bases at V and 7 bases at J, with 15 bases between the two ends. This CDR3 contains 15 residues. Germline V gives CDR1 MRHNA, CDR2 SNTAGT. This clonotype was counted many times. The rearrangement links TRBV6-4 to TRBJ2-2; D is uncertain. Material for sequencing was brain tumor tissue. The sequence was collected from a male donor with glioblastoma. CDR3 DNA: TGTGCCAGCAGTGAAAGGGCTGGGGTCGTCGGGGAGCTGTTTTTT. Its translation: CASSERAGVVGELFF.